This T cell receptor beta chain was captured by sequencing in a study of cytomegalovirus exposure and HLA in healthy donors. General study points: In a later analysis, DRB1 alleles had the most associated TCRs; HLA-C alleles the fewest.

Trimming took 6 bases from V and 7 from J; bases not matched to a gene: 9. Germline-derived CDR1 and CDR2 are MDHEN and SYDVKM. The CDR3 has 16 amino acids. PCR amplification relied on 60 Vbeta primers (plus 13 Jbeta primers). This table comes from immunoSEQ multiplex PCR, and its TCRdb copy is limited to in-frame clones, with some not included. Of 110,000 to 150,000 clones in the sample, 82% were seen once. A word on this clone: Its target is not known.

The sample consisted of PBMCs. The receptor was isolated from a male donor in good health and CMV-seronegative. The rearrangement links TRBV28 to TRBJ1-4, with TRBD1 matching 12 bases. The chain's CDR3 is CASRTTGTGGREKLFF. CDR3 in DNA: TGTGCCAGCAGAACAACCGGGACAGGGGGCCGTGAAAAACTGTTTTTT.